These 2 T cell receptor beta chains were sequenced from one sample in a study of blood T cell repertoires in COVID-19 (dated by TCRdb to the early 2020s). Library method: the immunoSEQ multiplex PCR assay. What TCRdb holds here is the immuneACCESS table cut down to in-frame rearrangements. Part of the clones is not present; checked against another copy, under half of the missing clones reflect an unresolved V gene, and the others are unexplained. The sample table contains some 190,000 clones; only one count was recorded for approximately 85% of them. Roughly 3.5% of the sample is held by the ten biggest clonotypes. Sequenced sample: peripheral blood. The receptors here all came from a man in his fifties or sixties with acute or convalescent COVID-19.

Of note for this clone: One end of the junction varies from germline; a read error may be responsible. CDR3 loop: CASSLDGGGTDTQYF. In nucleotides, the CDR3 is TGTGCTAGCAGCTTAGACGGGGGAGGCACAGATACGCAGTATTTT. The V gene is TRBV7-7, the J gene TRBJ2-3; a weak D match, TRBD2 (6 bases). CDR3 length: 15 residues. Germline V CDR1 and CDR2: SSHAT, FNYEAQ (reference sequence).

The chain carries TRBV27 and TRBJ1-2; D uncertain. The V and J ends lost 4 bases and 2 bases respectively, with 11 bases between them. Germline CDR1 is MNHEY and CDR2 is SMNVEV (reference sequence). The CDR3 is made up of 14 amino acids. The CDR3 spells CASSSSGRNYGYTF. The CDR3, as DNA: TGTGCCAGCAGTTCTTCCGGCAGGAACTATGGCTACACCTTC.